Following are 32 T cell receptor beta chains from one sample sequenced in a study of shared clonotypes between healthy human individuals (dated by TCRdb to the early 2020s). Libraries were made using the immunoSEQ multiplex PCR assay. This immuneACCESS table, as held by TCRdb, lists in-frame sequences with V and J called but not all clones. Of the missing ones, under half trace to an unresolved V gene in checked studies; the others have no known cause. The sample table lists about 2.3 million clones, approximately 93% of them with a count of one. Of the sample, around 0.4% is held by the ten largest clones. Sequencing was performed on naive CD4+ T cells from PBMCs. The cell subset or site label corresponds to: CD45RA+ positively selected. Every receptor here comes from a man between 18 and 35 years old in good health. Some clones in this sample may be carry-over from other donors' samples.

This chain joins TRBV28 and TRBJ1-2; D call uncertain. Trimming took 7 bases from V and 4 from J, leaving 22 bases between them. CDR1 and CDR2 (germline): MDHEN, SYDVKM. The length of the CDR3 is 16 residues. This chain's CDR3 is CASTEISGFPIYGYTF. The CDR3 region has the DNA TGTGCCAGCACCGAAATATCCGGGTTTCCTATCTATGGCTACACCTTC.

The CDR3 nucleotides are TGTGCCAGCCAGGGGAGCTCCTACGAGCAGTACTTC. Translating gives CASQGSSYEQYF. The chain uses TRBV5-4 and TRBJ2-7; tentatively, D is TRBD1 (6 bases). Trimming stripped 7 bases from V and 0 bases from J, with 8 bases between. CDR1 SGHNT and CDR2 YYREEE come from the germline V gene (reference sequence). This CDR3 contains 12 residues.

The V call is TRBV27, the J call TRBJ2-7; 9 nucleotides agree with TRBD1. After removal of 6 bases from V and 1 base from J, the junction contained 7 bases not matched to a gene. The CDR3 loop spans 15 amino acids. CDR1 and CDR2 (germline): MNHEY, SMNVEV (reference sequence). As DNA, the CDR3 is TGTGCCAGCAGCCGTGGACAGGGGTGGTCCTACGAGCAGTACTTC. Protein: CASSRGQGWSYEQYF.

V is TRBV5-4 and J is TRBJ2-4, with 8 bases lining up with TRBD2. CDR3 length: 14 residues. V gave up 3 bases and J gave up 6 bases; unmatched junction bases: 5. Germline values: CDR1 SGHNT, CDR2 YYREEE (reference sequence). In DNA, the CDR3 is TGTGCCAGCAGCTCGGGGACTAGTGGAAACATTCAGTACTTC. It yields the protein CASSSGTSGNIQYF. The entire variable domain, with the rest obtained from reference TRBV5-4 and TRBJ2-4, is as follows: ETGVTQSPTHLIKTRGQQVTLRCSSQSGHNTVSWYQQALGQGPQFIFQYYREEENGRGNFPPRFSGLQFPNYSSELNVNALELDDSALYLCASSSGTSGNIQYFGAGTRLSVL.

A few counts support this clone. This rearrangement joins TRBV5-1 to TRBJ1-1; TRBD1 might be the D (6 bases). The germline V gene has CDR1 SGHRS and CDR2 YFSETQ. This CDR3 is 15 amino acids long. V lost 3 bases to trimming and J lost 0 bases, with 12 bases between them. CDR3 in amino acids: CASSWTESMNTEAFF. The DNA for the CDR3 is TGCGCCAGCAGCTGGACAGAGAGCATGAACACTGAAGCTTTCTTT.

The chain combines TRBV6-1 with TRBJ1-2; D gene ambiguous. This CDR3 is built from 14 residues. The germline gives CDR1 MNHNS, CDR2 SASEGT. Between the trimmed V and J ends, which lost 7 bases and 2 bases, there was a span of 14 bases. Written as DNA, the CDR3 is TGTGCCAGCATGGTGCATACGGTAAACTATGGCTACACCTTC. Translation gives CASMVHTVNYGYTF.

This clone showed up just a few times. Other DNA sequences in this specimen translate into the identical CDR3. The chain joins TRBV5-6 to TRBJ1-5; D ambiguous. Trimming pared 3 bases from V and 3 bases from J, leaving 4 bases between. Germline values: CDR1 SGHDT, CDR2 YYEEEE. The CDR3 extends over 12 amino acids. CDR3 loop: CASSSNNQPQHF. In nucleotides, the CDR3 is TGTGCCAGCAGCTCCAACAATCAGCCCCAGCATTTT.

In DNA form, the CDR3 reads TGTGCCAGCAGTTACTTGGGACAGGGCGACACTGAAGCTTTCTTT. It specifies CASSYLGQGDTEAFF. The rearrangement uses TRBV6-5 and TRBJ1-1, with 9 bases matching TRBD1. The CDR3 length is 15 residues. V was pared by 1 base and J by 3 bases, with 3 bases of the junction left unmatched. The V gene's germline CDR1 is MNHEY and CDR2 SVGAGI.

J is TRBJ2-1 and V is TRBV27; 11 bases match TRBD2. Germline V lookup: CDR1 MNHEY, CDR2 SMNVEV (reference sequence). The CDR3 covers 18 residues. Trimming cost V 4 bases and J 2 bases; bases outside gene matches: 10. The CDR3 region is CASSSVTSGRVPYNEQFF. In DNA, the CDR3 is TGTGCCAGCAGTTCGGTCACTAGCGGGAGAGTCCCCTACAATGAGCAGTTCTTC.

This chain links TRBV19 with TRBJ1-1, with 7 bases matching TRBD1. Germline CDR1 LNHDA, CDR2 SQIVND (reference sequence). The V gene end was trimmed by 8 bases and the J gene end by 1 base; junction bases not matched to a gene: 7. The CDR3 is 14 residues long. Written as DNA, the CDR3 is TGTGCCAGTCGCCAGGGGGACGCGAACACTGAAGCTTTCTTT. It specifies CASRQGDANTEAFF.

This chain connects TRBV7-2 to TRBJ1-1; D is ambiguous. The ends were cut back, 1 base at V and 4 bases at J, with 13 bases in the middle. CDR1 SGHTA and CDR2 FQGNSA come from the germline V gene. There are 15 residues in the CDR3. CDR3 sequence: CASSLVRALTTEAFF. The DNA of the CDR3 is TGTGCCAGCAGCTTAGTTCGGGCCCTTACCACTGAAGCTTTCTTT.

The chain uses TRBV11-2 and TRBJ2-7; 10 bases fit TRBD2. J lost 3 bases, V lost 5 bases, and 10 bases had no gene match. This CDR3 comprises 16 residues. Germline CDR1 SGHAT, CDR2 FQNNGV. For the CDR3, the DNA is TGTGCCAGCAGCAAAGCGGGAGGGCTTGTCAGCTACGAGCAGTACTTC. Encoded protein: CASSKAGGLVSYEQYF. Looking up the rest from reference TRBV11-2 and TRBJ2-7 gives the full variable domain: EAGVAQSPRYKIIEKRQSVAFWCNPISGHATLYWYQQILGQGPKLLIQFQNNGVVDDSQLPKDRFSAERLKGVDSTLKIQPAKLEDSAVYLCASSKAGGLVSYEQYFGPGTRLTVT.

The gene calls are TRBV6-1 and TRBJ2-3; 12 bases fit TRBD2. CDR1 and CDR2 (germline): MNHNS, SASEGT. J was trimmed by 7 bases and V by 0 bases; bases with no gene match: 5. CDR3 length equals 16 residues. Here the CDR3 reads CASSEAGTSGRNTQYF. CDR3 nucleotide sequence: TGTGCCAGCAGTGAAGCGGGAACTAGCGGGAGGAATACGCAGTATTTT.

This chain uses TRBV6-4 with TRBJ1-1; TRBD1 matches at 10 bases. This CDR3 has 15 residues. CDR1 MRHNA and CDR2 SNTAGT come from the germline V gene. V lost 4 bases and J lost 4; bases outside the gene matches: 6. CDR3 nucleotide sequence: TGTGCCAGCAGTGCGAGACAGGGGGCCCTCACTGAAGCTTTCTTT. Its translation is CASSARQGALTEAFF.

This clone showed up just once. CDR3 nucleotide sequence: TGTGCCAGCAGTGCCAGCTCCTACAATGAGCAGTTCTTC. This encodes CASSASSYNEQFF. This chain connects TRBV28 to TRBJ2-1, with unresolved D. Trimming pared 5 bases from V and 0 bases from J, leaving 5 bases between. Per germline, CDR1 MDHEN and CDR2 SYDVKM. CDR3 size: 13 residues.

The chain carries TRBV5-8 and TRBJ2-3; 7 bases line up with TRBD2. The CDR3 is 15 residues long. Germline CDR1 reads SGHTS; CDR2 reads YDEGEE. After removal of 1 base from V and 3 bases from J, the junction contained 5 bases not matched to a gene. CDR3 protein: CASSLMGGRTDTQYF. The CDR3 DNA reads TGTGCCAGCAGCTTGATGGGCGGGAGAACAGATACGCAGTATTTT.

V gene TRBV6-1 combines with J gene TRBJ2-1; D is unresolved. The V gene's germline CDR1 is MNHNS and CDR2 SASEGT. This CDR3 is built from 15 residues. Trimming took 4 bases from V and 0 from J, leaving 10 bases between them. CDR3 DNA sequence: TGTGCCAGCAGTGGGACGGTCAGCTCCTACAATGAGCAGTTCTTC. This translates into CASSGTVSSYNEQFF.

The chain is built from TRBV4-1 and TRBJ2-2, with 12 bases that match TRBD2. The V gene end was trimmed by 1 base and the J gene end by 6 bases; junction bases not matched to a gene: 9. CDR1 is MGHRA and CDR2 is YSYEKL in the germline V gene. This CDR3 has 18 amino acids. The CDR3 loop is CASSQGASGRARAGELFF. The CDR3 bases are TGCGCCAGCAGCCAAGGGGCTAGCGGGAGGGCCAGGGCCGGGGAGCTGTTTTTT.

This chain joins TRBV7-9 and TRBJ2-2, with D unclear. Germline V gene sequence: CDR1 SEHNR, CDR2 FQNEAQ (reference sequence). Trimming shortened V by 8 bases and J by 3 bases, and 4 bases separated the two germline ends. The CDR3 is 11 residues long. The CDR3, as DNA: TGTGCCAGCGCAGACACCGGGGAGCTGTTTTTT. This gives the protein CASADTGELFF.

V is TRBV28 and J is TRBJ2-3, with D tentatively TRBD1 or TRBD2 (6 bases each). V was shortened by 8 bases and J by 2 bases, with 17 bases between the two germline ends. Germline CDR1 is MDHEN and CDR2 is SYDVKM. The CDR3 runs 15 residues. In nucleotides, the CDR3 is TGTGCCAGCTTCTCGGAGGGGGACGTCACAGATACGCAGTATTTT. Its protein product is CASFSEGDVTDTQYF.

The chain employs TRBV5-1 and TRBJ1-1; a weak D match, TRBD1 (5 bases). V was pared by 0 bases and J by 4 bases, with 10 bases between. In germline, CDR1 is SGHRS, CDR2 YFSETQ. CDR3 length: 14 amino acids. CDR3 coding DNA: TGCGCCAGCAGCTTGGATCCGGGGCCCACTGAAGCTTTCTTT. This translates into CASSLDPGPTEAFF.

The V and J genes are TRBV7-9 and TRBJ2-3; 7 positions match TRBD1. J gave up 3 bases and V 3 bases, and 6 bases lay outside the gene matches. The germline V gene encodes CDR1 SEHNR and CDR2 FQNEAQ (reference sequence). This CDR3 is built from 15 residues. The CDR3 here is CASSFRGQSTDTQYF. CDR3 DNA: TGTGCCAGCAGCTTTAGGGGACAGTCAACAGATACGCAGTATTTT.

The J gene is TRBJ2-7, the V gene TRBV11-2; D call uncertain. Germline values: CDR1 SGHAT, CDR2 FQNNGV. This CDR3 spans 12 amino acids. V was cut by 5 bases and J by 4 bases, with 9 bases left in between. CDR3 loop: CASSEGWYEQYF. The CDR3 nucleotides are TGTGCCAGCAGCGAAGGTTGGTACGAGCAGTACTTC.

This chain joins TRBV30 and TRBJ1-1; D gene uncertain. This CDR3 comprises 12 residues. The germline CDR1 and CDR2 sequences are GTSNPN and SVGIG (reference sequence). The V end was cut by 0 bases, the J end by 8 bases, with 10 bases between. This chain's CDR3 is CAWSVSRSEAFF. As DNA, the CDR3 is TGTGCCTGGAGTGTATCCAGGAGCGAAGCTTTCTTT.

V and J are TRBV7-2 and TRBJ2-7; TRBD1 agrees at 9 bases. The germline gives CDR1 SGHTA, CDR2 FQGNSA. Germline trimming cut 5 bases from V and 12 bases from J; bases unmatched to any gene: 5. CDR3 length equals 11 residues. The CDR3 DNA sequence: TGTGCCAGCAGCCAAGGGACAGGGCCGTACTTC. Its protein is CASSQGTGPYF.

The genes are TRBV2 and TRBJ2-7, with D perhaps TRBD1 (6 bases). Looked up from germline, CDR1 is SNHLY and CDR2 is FYNNEI. The CDR3 consists of 13 residues. V was clipped by 8 bases and J by 6 bases, with 17 bases between them. This CDR3 reads CASLEGGLGEQYF. The DNA of the CDR3 is TGTGCCAGCCTTGAAGGGGGATTGGGCGAGCAGTACTTC. Full variable domain (remainder filled in from reference TRBV2 and TRBJ2-7): EPEVTQTPSHQVTQMGQEVILRCVPISNHLYFYWYRQILGQKVEFLVSFYNNEISEKSEIFDDQFSVERPDGSNFTLKIRSTKLEDSAMYFCASLEGGLGEQYFGPGTRLTVT.

The chain recombines TRBV9 with TRBJ2-7, with D possibly TRBD2 on 6 matching bases. Germline V lookup: CDR1 SGDLS, CDR2 YYNGEE. The CDR3 length is 16 residues. V shed 1 base and J shed 0 bases, with 14 bases lying between them. In nucleotides, the CDR3 is TGTGCCAGCAGCGTAAGTGGAGGGAGTTTCTCCTACGAGCAGTACTTC. Residues: CASSVSGGSFSYEQYF.

The rearrangement uses TRBV28 and TRBJ1-5; 11 bases fit TRBD1. V gave up 1 base and J gave up 15 bases; unmatched junction bases: 14. Germline values: CDR1 MDHEN, CDR2 SYDVKM. The CDR3 contains 16 residues. DNA for the CDR3: TGTGCCAGCAGTTTATCTTCCCGGACAGGGGGCGCCGGGAGGCATTTT. It yields the protein CASSLSSRTGGAGRHF.

This chain joins TRBV5-6 and TRBJ1-1; maybe TRBD1 (5 bases). The CDR3 totals 16 residues. Between the trimmed V and J ends, which lost 0 bases and 4 bases, there was a span of 16 bases. Per germline, CDR1 SGHDT and CDR2 YYEEEE. This chain's CDR3 is CASSLAIGGLSTEAFF. In DNA form, the CDR3 reads TGTGCCAGCAGCTTGGCAATCGGGGGACTCTCCACTGAAGCTTTCTTT. Full variable domain (remainder filled in from reference TRBV5-6 and TRBJ1-1): DAGVTQSPTHLIKTRGQQVTLRCSPKSGHDTVSWYQQALGQGPQFIFQYYEEEERQRGNFPDRFSGHQFPNYSSELNVNALLLGDSALYLCASSLAIGGLSTEAFFGQGTRLTVV.

The J gene is TRBJ2-1, the V gene TRBV28; 8 bases agree with TRBD2. The CDR3 sequence is 16 residues long. Germline CDR1 and CDR2: MDHEN and SYDVKM. Unmatched junction bases numbered 8, after V lost 2 bases and J lost 5 bases. The DNA for the CDR3 is TGTGCCAGCAGTTTACTCTTCGGGAGGGCCCACAATGAGCAGTTCTTC. It yields the protein CASSLLFGRAHNEQFF.

This clone was found once. CDR3 protein: CASEIKATDHYGYTF. CDR3 bases: TGTGCCAGCGAAATAAAGGCGACAGATCACTATGGCTACACCTTC. The rearrangement uses TRBV7-9 and TRBJ1-2; D perhaps matches TRBD1 (5 bases). Germline V lookup: CDR1 SEHNR, CDR2 FQNEAQ (reference sequence). The CDR3 has 15 residues. Trimming took 8 bases from V and 3 from J, leaving 19 bases between them.

The chain has TRBV5-1 and TRBJ1-4; 8 nucleotides match TRBD1. This CDR3 has 15 residues. Germline V CDR1 and CDR2: SGHRS, YFSETQ. After removal of 3 bases from V and 5 bases from J, the junction contained 6 bases not matched to a gene. For the CDR3, the DNA is TGCGCCAGCAGCTCCCAGACAGGGGCGAATGAAAAACTGTTTTTT. Its translation is CASSSQTGANEKLFF. Full variable domain (missing parts from reference TRBV5-1 and TRBJ1-4): KAGVTQTPRYLIKTRGQQVTLSCSPISGHRSVSWYQQTPGQGLQFLFEYFSETQRNKGNFPGRFSGRQFSNSRSEMNVSTLELGDSALYLCASSSQTGANEKLFFGSGTQLSVL.